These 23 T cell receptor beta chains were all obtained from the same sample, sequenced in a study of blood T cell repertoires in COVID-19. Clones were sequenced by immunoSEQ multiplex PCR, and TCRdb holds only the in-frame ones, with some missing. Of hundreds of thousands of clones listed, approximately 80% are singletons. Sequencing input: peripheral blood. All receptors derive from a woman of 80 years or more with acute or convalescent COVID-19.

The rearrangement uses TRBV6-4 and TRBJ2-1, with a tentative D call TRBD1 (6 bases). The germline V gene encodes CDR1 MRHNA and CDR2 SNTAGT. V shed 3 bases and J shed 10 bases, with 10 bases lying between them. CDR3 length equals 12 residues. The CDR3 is CASSEQGNEQFF. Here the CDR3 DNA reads TGTGCCAGCAGTGAACAGGGAAACGAGCAGTTCTTC.

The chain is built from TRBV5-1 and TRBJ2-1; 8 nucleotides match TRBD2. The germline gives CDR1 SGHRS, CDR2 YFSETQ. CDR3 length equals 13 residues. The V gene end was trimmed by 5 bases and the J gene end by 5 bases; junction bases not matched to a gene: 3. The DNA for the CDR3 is TGCGCCAGCAGGCGGGGGGATAACAATGAGCAGTTCTTC. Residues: CASRRGDNNEQFF.

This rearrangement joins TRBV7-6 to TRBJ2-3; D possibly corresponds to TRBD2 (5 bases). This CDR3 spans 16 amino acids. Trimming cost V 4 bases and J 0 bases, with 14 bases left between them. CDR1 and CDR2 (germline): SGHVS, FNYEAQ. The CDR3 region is CASSSRRGASTDTQYF. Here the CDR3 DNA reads TGTGCCAGCAGCTCTCGTCGGGGAGCGAGCACAGATACGCAGTATTTT.

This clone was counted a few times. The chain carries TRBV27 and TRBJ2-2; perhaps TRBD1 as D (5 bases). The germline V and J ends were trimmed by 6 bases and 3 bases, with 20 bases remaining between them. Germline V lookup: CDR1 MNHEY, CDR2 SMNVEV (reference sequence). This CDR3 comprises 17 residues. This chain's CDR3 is CASRLWGRTVYTGELFF. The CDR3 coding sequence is TGTGCCAGCAGACTTTGGGGCAGGACGGTTTACACCGGGGAGCTGTTTTTT.

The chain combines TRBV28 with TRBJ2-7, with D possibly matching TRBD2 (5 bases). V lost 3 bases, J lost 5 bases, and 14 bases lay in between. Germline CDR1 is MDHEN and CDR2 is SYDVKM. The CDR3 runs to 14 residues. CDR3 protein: CASSFYSGRDEQYF. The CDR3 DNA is TGTGCCAGCAGTTTTTATTCGGGAAGGGACGAGCAGTACTTC.

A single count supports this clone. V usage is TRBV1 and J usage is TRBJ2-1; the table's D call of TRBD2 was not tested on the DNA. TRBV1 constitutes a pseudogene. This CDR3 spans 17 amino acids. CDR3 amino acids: CTSSQEFVPPSYNEQFF. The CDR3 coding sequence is TGCACCAGCAGCCAAGAATTCGTTCCCCCGTCCTACAATGAGCAGTTCTTC.

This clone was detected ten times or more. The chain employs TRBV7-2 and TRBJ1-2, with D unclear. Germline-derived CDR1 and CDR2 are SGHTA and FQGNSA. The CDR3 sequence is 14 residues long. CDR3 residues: CVSAPVSLEYGYTF. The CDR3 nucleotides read TGTGTATCGGCCCCGGTTAGCTTGGAGTATGGCTACACCTTC. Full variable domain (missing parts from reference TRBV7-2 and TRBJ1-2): GAGVSQSPSNKVTEKGKDVELRCDPISGHTALYWYRQSLGQGLEFLIYFQGNSAPDKSGLPSDRFSAERTGGSVSTLTIQRTQQEDSAVYLCVSAPVSLEYGYTFGSGTRLTVV.

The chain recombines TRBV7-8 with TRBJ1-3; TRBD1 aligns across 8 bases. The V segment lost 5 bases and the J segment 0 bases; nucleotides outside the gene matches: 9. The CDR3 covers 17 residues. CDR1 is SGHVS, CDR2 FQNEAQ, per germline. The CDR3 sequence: CASSLRQGRISGNTIYF. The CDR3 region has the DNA TGTGCCAGCAGCCTACGACAGGGGAGGATCTCTGGAAACACCATATATTTT. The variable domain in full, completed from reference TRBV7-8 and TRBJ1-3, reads GAGVSQSPRYKVAKRGQDVALRCDPISGHVSLFWYQQALGQGPEFLTYFQNEAQLDKSGLPSDRFFAERPEGSVSTLKIQRTQQEDSAVYLCASSLRQGRISGNTIYFGEGSWLTVV.

This CDR3 is CATSRAQGLAVSGANVLTF. CDR3 sequence (DNA): TGTGCCACCAGCAGGGCCCAGGGACTAGCGGTCTCTGGGGCCAACGTCCTGACTTTC. The chain couples TRBV15 to TRBJ2-6, with TRBD2 matching 11 bases. Looked up from germline, CDR1 is LNHNV and CDR2 is YYDKDF (reference sequence). The CDR3 spans 19 residues. J was trimmed by 0 bases and V by 3 bases; bases with no gene match: 7. Drawing the rest from reference TRBV15 and TRBJ2-6, the complete variable domain is DAMVIQNPRYQVTQFGKPVTLSCSQTLNHNVMYWYQQKSSQAPKLLFHYYDKDFNNEADTPDNFQSRRPNTSFCFLDIRSPGLGDTAMYLCATSRAQGLAVSGANVLTFGAGSRLTVL.

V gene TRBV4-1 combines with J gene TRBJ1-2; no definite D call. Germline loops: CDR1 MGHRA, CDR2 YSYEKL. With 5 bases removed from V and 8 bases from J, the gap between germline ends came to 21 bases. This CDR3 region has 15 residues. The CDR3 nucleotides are TGCGCCAGCAGCAACCTGGGGAGGACCGCGGGAGGCTACACCTTC. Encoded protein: CASSNLGRTAGGYTF.

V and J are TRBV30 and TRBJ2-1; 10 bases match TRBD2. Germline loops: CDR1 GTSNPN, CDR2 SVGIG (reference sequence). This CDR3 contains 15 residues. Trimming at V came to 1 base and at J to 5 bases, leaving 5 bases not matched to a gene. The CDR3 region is CAWSAGLADHNEQFF. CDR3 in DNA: TGTGCCTGGAGTGCCGGACTAGCGGACCACAATGAGCAGTTCTTC.

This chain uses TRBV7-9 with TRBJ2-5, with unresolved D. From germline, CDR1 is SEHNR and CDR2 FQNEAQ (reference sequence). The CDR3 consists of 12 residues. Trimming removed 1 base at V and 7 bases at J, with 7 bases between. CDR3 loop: CASSLESGTQYF. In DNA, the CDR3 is TGTGCCAGCAGCTTAGAATCCGGGACCCAGTACTTC. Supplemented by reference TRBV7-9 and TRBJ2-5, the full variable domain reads DTGVSQNPRHKITKRGQNVTFRCDPISEHNRLYWYRQTLGQGPEFLTYFQNEAQLEKSRLLSDRFSAERPKGSFSTLEIQRTEQGDSAMYLCASSLESGTQYFGPGTRLLVL.

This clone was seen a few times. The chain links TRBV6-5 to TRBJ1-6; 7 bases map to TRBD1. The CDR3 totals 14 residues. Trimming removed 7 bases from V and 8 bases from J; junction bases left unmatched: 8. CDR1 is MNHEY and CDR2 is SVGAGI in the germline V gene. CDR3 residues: CASTKGTDYSPLHF. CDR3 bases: TGTGCCAGCACCAAAGGGACAGATTATTCACCCCTCCACTTT.

This CDR3 reads CASSPLLLTEAFF. CDR3 nucleotide sequence: TGTGCCAGCTCACCACTTTTATTGACTGAAGCTTTCTTT. The chain is built from TRBV18 and TRBJ1-1; D is unclear. V was cut by 1 base and J by 5 bases, with 8 bases left in between. Per the germline V gene, CDR1 is KGHSH and CDR2 is LQKENI. The length of the CDR3 is 13 residues.

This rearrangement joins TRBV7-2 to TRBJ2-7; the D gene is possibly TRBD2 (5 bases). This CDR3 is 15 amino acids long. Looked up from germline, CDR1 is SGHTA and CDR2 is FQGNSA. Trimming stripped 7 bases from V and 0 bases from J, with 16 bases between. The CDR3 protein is CASNTRAVSSYEQYF. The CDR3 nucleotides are TGTGCCAGCAACACCAGAGCGGTTAGCTCCTACGAGCAGTACTTC.

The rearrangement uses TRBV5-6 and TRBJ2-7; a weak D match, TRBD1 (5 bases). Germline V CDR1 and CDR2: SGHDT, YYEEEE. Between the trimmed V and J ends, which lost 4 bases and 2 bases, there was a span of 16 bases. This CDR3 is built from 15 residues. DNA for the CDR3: TGTGCCAGCAGCCCCACAGGATGGGAAACCTACGAGCAGTACTTC. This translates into CASSPTGWETYEQYF.

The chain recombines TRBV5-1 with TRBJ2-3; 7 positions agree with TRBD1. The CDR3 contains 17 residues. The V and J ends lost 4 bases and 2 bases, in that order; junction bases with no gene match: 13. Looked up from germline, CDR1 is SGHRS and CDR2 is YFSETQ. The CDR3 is CASSNRQTGQNTDTQYF. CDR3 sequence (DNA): TGCGCCAGCAGCAACCGGCAGACAGGGCAGAACACAGATACGCAGTATTTT.

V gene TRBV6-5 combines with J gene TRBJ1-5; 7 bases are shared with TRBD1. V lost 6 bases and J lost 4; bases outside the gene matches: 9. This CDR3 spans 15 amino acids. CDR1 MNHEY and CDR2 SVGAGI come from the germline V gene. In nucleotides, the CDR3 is TGTGCCAGCAGAATAACAGGGGAGAGTAATCAGCCCCAGCATTTT. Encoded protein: CASRITGESNQPQHF.

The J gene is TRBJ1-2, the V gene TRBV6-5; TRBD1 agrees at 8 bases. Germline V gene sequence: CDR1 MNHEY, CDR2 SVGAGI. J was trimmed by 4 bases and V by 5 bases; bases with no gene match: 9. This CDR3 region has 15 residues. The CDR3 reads CASSTGQGRVYGYTF. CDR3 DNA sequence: TGTGCCAGCAGTACCGGACAGGGACGCGTCTATGGCTACACCTTC.

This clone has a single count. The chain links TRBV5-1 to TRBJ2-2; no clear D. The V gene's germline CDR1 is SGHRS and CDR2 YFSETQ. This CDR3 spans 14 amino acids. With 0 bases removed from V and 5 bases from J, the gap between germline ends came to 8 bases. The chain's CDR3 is CASSLGSVTGELFF. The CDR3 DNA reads TGCGCCAGCAGCTTGGGGAGCGTGACCGGGGAGCTGTTTTTT.

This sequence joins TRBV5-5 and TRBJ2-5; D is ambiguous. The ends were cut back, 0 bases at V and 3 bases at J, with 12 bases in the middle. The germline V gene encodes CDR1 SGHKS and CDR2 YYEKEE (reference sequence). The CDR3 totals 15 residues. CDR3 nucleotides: TGTGCCAGCAGCTTGGACAGTTGGTCAAAAGAGACCCAGTACTTC. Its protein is CASSLDSWSKETQYF.

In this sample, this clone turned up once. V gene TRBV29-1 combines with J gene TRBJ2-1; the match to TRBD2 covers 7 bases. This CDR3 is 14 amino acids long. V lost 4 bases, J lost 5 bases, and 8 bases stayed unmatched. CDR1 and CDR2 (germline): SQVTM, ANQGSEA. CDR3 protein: CSVAQRGLNNEQFF. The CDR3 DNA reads TGCAGCGTTGCCCAGCGGGGCCTTAACAATGAGCAGTTCTTC.

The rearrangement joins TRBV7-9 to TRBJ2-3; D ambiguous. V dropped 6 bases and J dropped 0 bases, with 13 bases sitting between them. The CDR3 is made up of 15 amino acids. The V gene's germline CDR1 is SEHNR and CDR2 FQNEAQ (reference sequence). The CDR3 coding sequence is TGTGCCAGCAGTTCTACAGCTCCTAGCACAGATACGCAGTATTTT. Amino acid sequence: CASSSTAPSTDTQYF.